This T cell receptor (beta chain) is drawn from a study of post-analysis software for immune sequencing data (dated by TCRdb to about 2015). Background on the whole study: Relapsing-remitting, secondary progressive and progressive-relapsing multiple sclerosis were recorded as disease courses, and subtype annotation was lacking for some patients. The patient repertoires were set against ten to eleven previously published healthy control repertoires from donors whose ages ranged from roughly 6 to 26 years. A subset of samples was prepared in parallel using single-end sample barcoding, then pooled and co-amplified after Illumina adapter ligation.

From the cysteine through the phenylalanine, the CDR3 covers 15 amino acids. Kept here is only the CDR3 DNA, which spans 45 bases and is read in frame from base 1. The junction shows trimming of 6 bases on V and 2 bases on J, plus 15 bases between the germline ends. Looking up the germline V gene yields CDR1 SGHVS and CDR2 FNYEAQ. To demonstrate the VDJtools post-analysis software, TCR beta repertoires were profiled from the peripheral blood of about 14 young patients with multiple sclerosis. Multiple sclerosis patients were children and adolescents aged roughly 6 to 15 years. The paper's findings and limits, for the study overall: Strong co-clustering of samples prepared in the same batch was shown by direct clustering with F measure, prompting a batch-effect correction. Patients showed significantly higher frequencies than controls for a handful of TRBV segments, among them TRBV5-6, TRBV5-1 and TRBV20-1. Normalized Chao1 diversity was significantly lower in multiple sclerosis patients than controls, suggesting substantial peripheral T-cell clonal expansion. The multiple sclerosis patient group was slightly younger than the control group.

Library construction relied on PCR. The sequencer listed for this sample is Illumina HiSeq 2500. To reduce PCR and sequencing biases, unique molecular identifiers were incorporated into the TCR beta cDNA libraries. Per 1 to 10 million input T cells, 500,000 or so cDNA molecules were obtained, such that each molecule approximated one T cell. The patient libraries were prepared and sequenced using the same protocol as the earlier healthy control dataset. Samples belonging to the same batch were prepared together, multiplexed and sequenced on a shared HiSeq lane. As for the original processing: Raw barcoded reads were processed with MIGEC, and single-read molecular identifier groups were discarded before consensus assembly and CDR3 extraction. Clonotype tables were post-analysed with VDJtools, and diversity was normalized by down-sampling all datasets to the smallest sample size. Repertoire overlap clustering matched CDR3 amino acid but not nucleotide sequences to correct batch-related cross-sample contamination. The raw public reads went through TCRdb reprocessing: fastp at Q25, MiXCR clone calling, in-frame beta chains kept. Each CDR3 protein appears once, grouped with its most common genes and DNA. TCRdb's processing, not the authors' own work, is the source of the V and J calls. For this sample there are about 540,000 distinct CDR3 sequences; approximately 34% appear just once. Around 6.1% of the sample is held by the ten biggest clonotypes.

In this sample, this clonotype turned up a few times. Its cognate antigen has yet to be identified. No qualities accompany the bases; no much larger clone lies one base away. Specimen: blood. The origin of this receptor is a girl aged 2 to 17 with multiple sclerosis. The chain is made from TRBV7-6 and TRBJ2-3, and TRBD1 may be the D gene, going by 6 matching bases. The nucleotide sequence is TGTGCCAGCAGTTCCGTCACAGGGCCCACAGATACGCAGTATTTT. Translated, this is CASSSVTGPTDTQYF.